The next 27 T cell receptor beta chains were all read from a single sample in a study of blood T cell repertoires in COVID-19 (dated by TCRdb to about 2020). The library relied on the immunoSEQ multiplex PCR assay. Held by TCRdb, this immuneACCESS table contains in-frame sequences only and omits some clones. Under half of the omission traces to an unresolved V gene where checked; the cause of the rest is unknown. For this sample the table gives around 95,000 clones, of which over 80% were detected only once. The ten largest clones capture around an eighth of the sample. The sample consisted of peripheral blood. The receptors shown here come from a man in his fifties or sixties with active or convalescent COVID-19.

This chain uses TRBV19 with TRBJ1-3, with 9 bases identical to TRBD1. With V trimmed by 10 bases and J by 3 bases, 7 bases remained unmatched. CDR1 and CDR2 from the germline V gene are LNHDA and SQIVND (reference sequence). The CDR3 runs 14 residues. The CDR3 is CATEDRGVGNTIYF. The CDR3 DNA follows: TGTGCCACAGAGGACAGGGGAGTTGGAAACACCATATATTTT.

The chain has TRBV14 and TRBJ2-2; D not resolved. V was pared by 4 bases and J by 4 bases, with 7 bases between. This CDR3 is built from 13 residues. The V gene's germline CDR1 is SGHDN and CDR2 FVKESK. CDR3 region: CASSPRFTGELFF. The CDR3 DNA sequence: TGTGCCAGCAGCCCCCGTTTCACCGGGGAGCTGTTTTTT.

The chain combines TRBV28 with TRBJ2-7; tentative D call: TRBD1 (6 bases). The germline CDR1 and CDR2 sequences are MDHEN and SYDVKM. There are 12 residues in the CDR3. Trimming stripped 10 bases from V and 2 bases from J, with 12 bases between. CDR3 sequence: CAITTGAYEQYF. The CDR3 nucleotides read TGTGCCATCACGACAGGTGCCTACGAGCAGTACTTC.

This rearrangement joins TRBV5-1 to TRBJ1-2; 7 bases map to TRBD1. Germline loops: CDR1 SGHRS, CDR2 YFSETQ. The CDR3 covers 14 residues. After removal of 3 bases from V and 8 bases from J, the junction contained 10 bases not matched to a gene. Written as DNA, the CDR3 is TGCGCCAGCAGCTGGGTAGGGGGCCAGGGCGGCTACACCTTC. Protein: CASSWVGGQGGYTF.

The V call is TRBV5-8, the J call TRBJ2-7, with 7 bases that match TRBD2. This CDR3 has 15 residues. The V segment lost 0 bases and the J segment 2 bases; nucleotides outside the gene matches: 5. Germline values: CDR1 SGHTS, CDR2 YDEGEE. CDR3 nucleotide sequence: TGTGCCAGCAGCTTGGTGCTAGCGGAGACCTACGAGCAGTACTTC. It specifies CASSLVLAETYEQYF.

The chain has TRBV5-1 and TRBJ1-4; D is possibly TRBD1 (6 bases). The CDR3 has 16 residues. Germline V gives CDR1 SGHRS, CDR2 YFSETQ. Trimming shortened V by 4 bases and J by 3 bases, and 16 bases separated the two germline ends. The CDR3 is CASSHIGQSANEKLFF. The CDR3 DNA reads as TGCGCCAGCAGCCACATTGGACAGAGTGCTAATGAAAAACTGTTTTTT.

The chain recombines TRBV3-1 (or the pseudogene TRBV3-2) with TRBJ1-1, with 7 bases aligning to TRBD1. Germline CDR1 reads LGHDT; CDR2 reads YNNKEL (reference sequence). The ends lost 4 bases at V and 2 bases at J; junction bases unmatched: 7. The CDR3 sequence is 15 residues long. The CDR3 spells CASSLTGAQNTEAFF. The CDR3 bases are TGTGCCAGCAGCCTTACAGGGGCACAAAACACTGAAGCTTTCTTT.

The chain employs TRBV14 and TRBJ1-4, with 12 bases fitting TRBD1. CDR1 is SGHDN, CDR2 FVKESK, per germline. Trimming removed 5 bases from V and 3 bases from J; junction bases left unmatched: 7. The CDR3 has 17 residues. CDR3 sequence reads: CASSRNRDRGPNEKLFF. In DNA form, the CDR3 reads TGTGCCAGCAGCAGAAACCGGGACAGGGGGCCTAATGAAAAACTGTTTTTT.

The J gene is TRBJ2-2, the V gene TRBV15, with D possibly TRBD1 on 6 matching bases. V dropped 3 bases and J dropped 4 bases, with 12 bases sitting between them. There are 15 residues in the CDR3. Per the germline V gene, CDR1 is LNHNV and CDR2 is YYDKDF (reference sequence). The CDR3, as DNA: TGTGCCACCAGCAGTGGGACAACCCCCACCGGGGAGCTGTTTTTT. It yields the protein CATSSGTTPTGELFF.

This chain uses TRBV10-1 with TRBJ2-3; TRBD2 matches at 7 bases. This CDR3 has 16 amino acids. CDR1 and CDR2 from the germline V gene are WNHNN and SYGVQD (reference sequence). The trim removed 0 bases at V and 2 bases at J, leaving 5 bases unmatched. The CDR3 sequence: CASSESGGRFTDTQYF. The CDR3 coding sequence is TGCGCCAGCAGTGAGTCCGGCGGGAGATTCACAGATACGCAGTATTTT.

The chain uses TRBV6-5 and TRBJ2-5; D remains ambiguous. Trimming removed 4 bases at V and 1 base at J, with 10 bases between. Germline-derived CDR1 and CDR2 are MNHEY and SVGAGI. The length of the CDR3 is 14 residues. CDR3 protein: CASSWVGLQETQYF. CDR3 nucleotides: TGTGCCAGCAGTTGGGTGGGCCTCCAAGAGACCCAGTACTTC.

The rearrangement uses TRBV5-1 and TRBJ1-1, with TRBD1 matching 8 bases. Germline V gene sequence: CDR1 SGHRS, CDR2 YFSETQ. The CDR3 has 14 amino acids. V was clipped by 2 bases and J by 3 bases; unmatched bases: 3. The CDR3 loop reads CASSFTGGDTEAFF. The CDR3 DNA follows: TGCGCCAGCAGCTTCACAGGGGGGGACACTGAAGCTTTCTTT.

The chain carries TRBV7-9 and TRBJ1-2; the D is unclear. The CDR3 consists of 11 residues. V lost 2 bases and J 8 bases, leaving 6 bases between the germline ends. Germline values: CDR1 SEHNR, CDR2 FQNEAQ (reference sequence). The CDR3 nucleotides read TGTGCCAGCAGCTTAAGAGGGGGCTACACCTTC. Amino acid sequence: CASSLRGGYTF. The complete variable domain, with remaining parts taken from reference TRBV7-9 and TRBJ1-2, reads DTGVSQNPRHKITKRGQNVTFRCDPISEHNRLYWYRQTLGQGPEFLTYFQNEAQLEKSRLLSDRFSAERPKGSFSTLEIQRTEQGDSAMYLCASSLRGGYTFGSGTRLTVV.

This chain uses TRBV10-3 with TRBJ2-7, with 9 bases identical to TRBD2. V was clipped by 3 bases and J by 0 bases; unmatched bases: 9. The germline gives CDR1 ENHRY, CDR2 SYGVKD. The CDR3 contains 17 residues. As DNA, the CDR3 is TGTGCCATCAGTGATTTCGGTAGCGGGAGCGGCTCCTACGAGCAGTACTTC. Encoded protein: CAISDFGSGSGSYEQYF.

This chain joins TRBV7-9 and TRBJ1-4; maybe TRBD1 (5 bases). The CDR3 is 15 amino acids. The germline V gene has CDR1 SEHNR and CDR2 FQNEAQ (reference sequence). The V and J ends lost 2 bases and 7 bases respectively, with 14 bases between them. The CDR3 loop is CASSLPGAPPEKLFF. The CDR3 DNA reads TGTGCCAGCAGCTTACCTGGGGCCCCCCCTGAAAAACTGTTTTTT.

V gene TRBV7-9 combines with J gene TRBJ1-3; D is undetermined. The CDR3 loop spans 13 amino acids. Germline CDR1 reads SEHNR; CDR2 reads FQNEAQ (reference sequence). The ends were cut back, 4 bases at V and 0 bases at J, with 4 bases in the middle. The CDR3 DNA sequence: TGTGCCAGCAGCTGGGCCTCTGGAAACACCATATATTTT. Protein product: CASSWASGNTIYF.

The rearrangement uses TRBV6-5 and TRBJ2-7; 13 positions agree with TRBD2. The V gene end was trimmed by 5 bases and the J gene end by 6 bases; junction bases not matched to a gene: 4. Germline V gene lookup returns CDR1 MNHEY and CDR2 SVGAGI. The CDR3 is made up of 14 amino acids. The CDR3 loop is CASSKTSGGFEQYF. In nucleotides, the CDR3 is TGTGCCAGCAGTAAGACTAGCGGGGGGTTCGAGCAGTACTTC.

The V gene is TRBV11-3, the J gene TRBJ2-1, with 9 bases fitting TRBD1. The CDR3 consists of 17 residues. In germline, CDR1 is SGHNT, CDR2 YENEEA. With V trimmed by 0 bases and J by 2 bases, 5 bases remained unmatched. In DNA, the CDR3 is TGTGCCAGCAGCTTAGATTTCCGGGACAGGGCCTACAATGAGCAGTTCTTC. This translates into CASSLDFRDRAYNEQFF. Using reference TRBV11-3 and TRBJ2-1 for the parts outside the CDR3, the full variable domain is EAGVVQSPRYKIIEKKQPVAFWCNPISGHNTLYWYLQNLGQGPELLIRYENEEAVDDSQLPKDRFSAERLKGVDSTLKIQPAELGDSAVYLCASSLDFRDRAYNEQFFGPGTRLTVL.

This clone has just a few counts. The chain has TRBV5-1 and TRBJ2-7, with 11 bases aligning to TRBD2. V lost 5 bases, J lost 3 bases, and 13 bases stayed unmatched. The CDR3 is 17 amino acids. Per germline, CDR1 SGHRS and CDR2 YFSETQ. CDR3 loop: CASSQRTSGPTGYEQYF. CDR3 bases: TGCGCCAGCAGTCAAAGGACTAGCGGGCCCACCGGCTACGAGCAGTACTTC.

The J gene is TRBJ2-7, the V gene TRBV6-5; tentatively, D is TRBD2 (5 bases). CDR3 length equals 14 residues. Germline CDR1 MNHEY, CDR2 SVGAGI. V shed 7 bases and J shed 5 bases, with 18 bases lying between them. The CDR3 protein is CASTMKSLAHEQYF. The DNA of the CDR3 is TGTGCCAGCACCATGAAGTCCCTAGCCCACGAGCAGTACTTC.

The gene calls are TRBV7-9 and TRBJ2-1; 7 positions match TRBD1. The V gene's germline CDR1 is SEHNR and CDR2 FQNEAQ (reference sequence). Germline trimming cut 3 bases from V and 4 bases from J; bases unmatched to any gene: 0. The length of the CDR3 is 13 residues. CDR3 sequence reads: CASSLGQYNEQFF. The DNA of the CDR3 is TGTGCCAGCAGCTTGGGACAGTACAATGAGCAGTTCTTC.

The chain joins TRBV7-2 to TRBJ2-2; D is uncertain. The CDR3 has 15 residues. Trimming shortened V by 3 bases and J by 0 bases, and 8 bases separated the two germline ends. Germline loops: CDR1 SGHTA, CDR2 FQGNSA. The CDR3 region is CASSLILTNTGELFF. CDR3 coding DNA: TGTGCCAGCAGCTTGATACTAACGAACACCGGGGAGCTGTTTTTT.

The chain recombines TRBV5-1 with TRBJ2-3; perhaps TRBD1 as D (6 bases). Germline V gives CDR1 SGHRS, CDR2 YFSETQ. The CDR3 runs to 15 residues. The V end lost 1 base, the J end lost 4 bases, and 13 bases lay between the germline ends. The CDR3, as DNA: TGCGCCAGCAGCTTGAGGGGGTTATTCCCAGATACGCAGTATTTT. It codes for CASSLRGLFPDTQYF.

This clone showed up just a few times. The chain employs TRBV15 and TRBJ2-2; the D gene is possibly TRBD2 (6 bases). The V gene's germline CDR1 is LNHNV and CDR2 YYDKDF (reference sequence). Deletions cut 2 bases from V and 4 bases from J, with 14 bases between. CDR3 length: 16 residues. The CDR3 DNA sequence: TGTGCCACCAGCAGATCGAGGAGGGTCTCCACCGGGGAGCTGTTTTTT. It is translated as CATSRSRRVSTGELFF.

V is TRBV5-5 and J is TRBJ1-1, with 9 bases fitting TRBD1. J was trimmed by 7 bases and V by 3 bases; bases with no gene match: 4. Germline CDR1 and CDR2: SGHKS and YYEKEE (reference sequence). The CDR3 spans 13 residues. In DNA form, the CDR3 reads TGTGCCAGCAGCTGGGGACAGGGCAGTGAAGCTTTCTTT. Translated: CASSWGQGSEAFF. Based on the CDR3 plus reference TRBV5-5 and TRBJ1-1, the full variable domain is DAGVTQSPTHLIKTRGQQVTLRCSPISGHKSVSWYQQVLGQGPQFIFQYYEKEERGRGNFPDRFSARQFPNYSSELNVNALLLGDSALYLCASSWGQGSEAFFGQGTRLTVV.

The chain uses TRBV5-6 and TRBJ2-7, with TRBD2 identical over 7 bases. The trim removed 0 bases at V and 3 bases at J, leaving 3 bases unmatched. CDR3 length equals 14 residues. Germline CDR1 is SGHDT and CDR2 is YYEEEE. CDR3 bases: TGTGCCAGCAGCTTGGGGACTAGGATCTACGAGCAGTACTTC. It encodes CASSLGTRIYEQYF. The full variable domain, with the rest looked up from reference TRBV5-6 and TRBJ2-7, is DAGVTQSPTHLIKTRGQQVTLRCSPKSGHDTVSWYQQALGQGPQFIFQYYEEEERQRGNFPDRFSGHQFPNYSSELNVNALLLGDSALYLCASSLGTRIYEQYFGPGTRLTVT.

This clone has a handful of counts. Other DNA variants within this sample encode the same CDR3. The V call is TRBV24-1, the J call TRBJ2-6; 7 nucleotides align to TRBD1. Germline-derived CDR1 and CDR2 are KGHDR and SFDVKD. Unmatched junction bases numbered 1, after V lost 4 bases and J lost 2 bases. CDR3 length equals 15 residues. CDR3 amino acids: CATSDQGAGANVLTF. The CDR3 DNA reads as TGTGCCACCAGTGACCAGGGGGCTGGGGCCAACGTCCTGACTTTC.